One and the same sample provided the 22 T cell receptor beta chains below, sequenced in a study of T cells in Graves' hyperthyroidism and ophthalmopathy. Amplification targeted TCR beta CDR3 regions from RNA transcripts. First-round RT-PCR targeting the TCR CDR3 was performed with the HTBI primer set. TCRdb passed the multiplex PCR reads through MiXCR, listing each CDR3 protein once. There are hundreds of thousands of distinct CDR3 sequences in the sample; about 20% occur only once, and over 30% lies in the top ten. Input material: blood. The receptors were sampled from a man younger than 40 with Graves' ophthalmopathy.

The chain combines TRBV7-2 with TRBJ2-2; D unclear. Germline V CDR1 and CDR2: SGHTA, FQGNSA. There are 15 residues in the CDR3. V lost 2 bases and J 6 bases, leaving 13 bases between the germline ends. CDR3 nucleotides: TGTGCCAGCAGCTTAAGATTAGCTGACGCCGGGGAGCTGTTTTTT. Its translation is CASSLRLADAGELFF. Together with reference TRBV7-2 and TRBJ2-2, the CDR3 gives the full variable domain: GAGVSQSPSNKVTEKGKDVELRCDPISGHTALYWYRQSLGQGLEFLIYFQGNSAPDKSGLPSDRFSAERTGGSVSTLTIQRTQQEDSAVYLCASSLRLADAGELFFGEGSRLTVL.

This chain joins TRBV18 and TRBJ2-7, with TRBD2 matching 8 bases. The CDR3 is 14 amino acids. The V and J ends lost 7 bases and 6 bases, in that order; junction bases with no gene match: 11. In germline, CDR1 is KGHSH, CDR2 LQKENI. The CDR3 coding sequence is TGTGCCAGCTTAACATCCAGCGGGAGAGGCGAGCAGTACTTC. Translating gives CASLTSSGRGEQYF.

There are a few counts of this clonotype. The chain employs TRBV7-2 and TRBJ1-3; no definite D call. V lost 2 bases, J lost 1 base, and 9 bases lay in between. CDR3 length: 15 amino acids. Germline V CDR1 and CDR2: SGHTA, FQGNSA. The CDR3 DNA is TGTGCCAGCAGCTTAATCCCGGATTCTGGAAACACCATATATTTT. It is translated as CASSLIPDSGNTIYF.

J is TRBJ1-4 and V is TRBV20-1, with 7 bases fitting TRBD1. Looked up from germline, CDR1 is DFQATT and CDR2 is SNEGSKA (reference sequence). The V gene end was trimmed by 5 bases and the J gene end by 6 bases; junction bases not matched to a gene: 9. CDR3 length: 14 residues. CDR3 DNA: TGCAGTGCTGGGGACAGTCGGTCGGATGAAAAACTGTTTTTT. Translation gives CSAGDSRSDEKLFF.

This clonotype showed up many times. The V call is TRBV30, the J call TRBJ2-7; D is ambiguous. CDR3 size: 13 residues. Trimming removed 2 bases from V and 0 bases from J, with 8 bases in between. The germline CDR1 and CDR2 sequences are GTSNPN and SVGIG (reference sequence). This CDR3 reads CAWSSVISYEQYF. The CDR3 region has the DNA TGTGCCTGGAGTTCAGTGATCTCCTACGAGCAGTACTTC.

This clonotype appeared a few times. The rearrangement joins TRBV20-1 to TRBJ2-5, with D perhaps TRBD1 (6 bases). This CDR3 contains 13 residues. Trimming left V 5 bases short and J 4 bases short, with 14 bases between. CDR1 DFQATT and CDR2 SNEGSKA come from the germline V gene (reference sequence). The CDR3 nucleotides are TGCAGTGCTCCCCCCCAGGGGATAGAGACCCAGTACTTC. This codes for CSAPPQGIETQYF.

This clonotype was picked up a small number of times. The chain combines TRBV9 with TRBJ2-1, with 9 bases lining up with TRBD2. With 0 bases clipped from V and 4 bases from J, the junction kept 2 bases outside the gene matches. CDR3 length equals 15 residues. CDR1 and CDR2 from the germline V gene are SGDLS and YYNGEE. Written as DNA, the CDR3 is TGTGCCAGCAGCGTAGACCTAGCGGGGTACAATGAGCAGTTCTTC. It encodes CASSVDLAGYNEQFF.

V is TRBV6-1 and J is TRBJ2-1, with 8 bases matching TRBD2. The CDR3 spans 15 residues. Unmatched junction bases numbered 3, after V lost 3 bases and J lost 2 bases. Germline loops: CDR1 MNHNS, CDR2 SASEGT. CDR3 residues: CASSDGRATYNEQFF. CDR3 DNA: TGTGCCAGCAGTGACGGGAGGGCCACCTACAATGAGCAGTTCTTC.

This clonotype showed up many times. The chain carries TRBV30 and TRBJ1-1, with D perhaps TRBD1 (5 bases). Trimming left V 3 bases short and J 4 bases short, with 18 bases between. Germline-derived CDR1 and CDR2 are GTSNPN and SVGIG (reference sequence). This CDR3 comprises 15 residues. The CDR3 region has the DNA TGTGCCTGGAGGGAGGCAGGGTTCGCTTCCACTGAAGCTTTCTTT. Translated, it gives CAWREAGFASTEAFF.

V usage is TRBV3-1 and J usage is TRBJ2-7; 11 nucleotides match TRBD2. The ends lost 0 bases at V and 6 bases at J; junction bases unmatched: 10. The CDR3 extends over 17 amino acids. CDR1 and CDR2 from the germline V gene are LGHDT and YNNKEL (reference sequence). CDR3 region: CASSQDEGLAGGGEQYF. DNA for the CDR3: TGTGCCAGCAGCCAAGATGAAGGGCTAGCGGGAGGAGGCGAGCAGTACTTC.

The chain combines TRBV5-1 with TRBJ2-7, with TRBD1 matching 9 bases. Germline assignment: CDR1 SGHRS and CDR2 YFSETQ. The junction had 6 bases not matched to a gene; V was cut back by 5 bases and J by 6 bases. The CDR3 is made up of 13 amino acids. The CDR3 reads CASRPGQGTEQYF. The CDR3 DNA is TGCGCCAGCAGACCGGGACAGGGAACCGAGCAGTACTTC.

The chain joins TRBV20-1 to TRBJ2-7; D call uncertain. The CDR3 loop spans 11 amino acids. V lost 5 bases and J lost 0, with 5 bases in between. Germline V gene lookup returns CDR1 DFQATT and CDR2 SNEGSKA (reference sequence). The CDR3 DNA reads as TGCAGTGCTCCCACCTCCTACGAGCAGTACTTC. Protein: CSAPTSYEQYF.

This clonotype appeared once. The chain has TRBV6-1 and TRBJ2-1; 10 nucleotides line up with TRBD2. CDR1 is MNHNS, CDR2 SASEGT, per germline. V dropped 7 bases and J dropped 11; count of bases not matched to a gene: 11. CDR3 length: 14 amino acids. The DNA of the CDR3 is TGTGCCAGCAATAAGGCCGGGACTAGCGACAAGCAGTTCTTC. Protein product: CASNKAGTSDKQFF.

This clonotype was recorded many times. The CDR3 nucleotides read TGCGCCAGCAGCTCGACGGGAGGGCCCTACAATGAGCAGTTCTTC. It codes for CASSSTGGPYNEQFF. The V and J genes are TRBV5-1 and TRBJ2-1; 8 nucleotides match TRBD2. CDR3 length equals 15 residues. The trim removed 3 bases at V and 2 bases at J, leaving 4 bases unmatched. Germline V CDR1 and CDR2: SGHRS, YFSETQ.

The chain carries TRBV4-1 and TRBJ2-5; the D is unclear. The CDR3 length is 14 residues. Germline V gene lookup returns CDR1 MGHRA and CDR2 YSYEKL. Trimming removed 0 bases at V and 4 bases at J, with 9 bases between. The chain's CDR3 is CASSQDSARETQYF. The CDR3 region has the DNA TGCGCCAGCAGCCAAGATAGTGCCCGAGAGACCCAGTACTTC.

This clonotype was found a few times. The rearrangement uses TRBV5-1 and TRBJ2-2; D perhaps matches TRBD2 (6 bases). The CDR3 contains 15 residues. Germline loops: CDR1 SGHRS, CDR2 YFSETQ. V gave up 4 bases and J gave up 2 bases, with 12 bases separating them. CDR3: CASSNSGSNTGELFF. In nucleotides, the CDR3 is TGCGCCAGCAGCAATTCCGGGAGCAACACCGGGGAGCTGTTTTTT.

The genes are TRBV7-9 and TRBJ2-1; D possibly corresponds to TRBD1 (5 bases). Germline V CDR1 and CDR2: SEHNR, FQNEAQ (reference sequence). Trimming removed 5 bases from V and 7 bases from J, with 18 bases in between. This CDR3 spans 15 amino acids. The CDR3 DNA sequence: TGTGCCAGCAGCAATAGGGCAGGGATGAAGAATGAGCAGTTCTTC. Amino acids: CASSNRAGMKNEQFF.

The chain has TRBV5-1 and TRBJ1-1; 8 bases match TRBD1. Germline loops: CDR1 SGHRS, CDR2 YFSETQ. This CDR3 is 16 amino acids long. After removal of 0 bases from V and 1 base from J, the junction contained 5 bases not matched to a gene. In nucleotides, the CDR3 is TGCGCCAGCAGCTTGGGTCGGACAGGGACGAACACTGAAGCTTTCTTT. This translates into CASSLGRTGTNTEAFF.

This clonotype was detected a few times. The rearrangement links TRBV24-1 to TRBJ2-1; the match to TRBD2 covers 9 bases. Unmatched junction bases numbered 8, after V lost 5 bases and J lost 10 bases. Germline loops: CDR1 KGHDR, CDR2 SFDVKD. This CDR3 has 14 amino acids. The CDR3 DNA sequence: TGTGCCACCAGTGCTAAGACTAGCGGTGTAGAGCAGTTCTTC. This encodes CATSAKTSGVEQFF.

V gene TRBV20-1 combines with J gene TRBJ1-2; the D gene is possibly TRBD1 (6 bases). Germline V lookup: CDR1 DFQATT, CDR2 SNEGSKA (reference sequence). The CDR3 consists of 13 residues. Trimming took 6 bases from V and 6 from J, leaving 17 bases between them. In DNA form, the CDR3 reads TGCAGTGCCCAGGGGTTATTTGGGGATGGCTACACCTTC. The encoded protein is CSAQGLFGDGYTF.

Note on this clonotype: Its ends do not fully match the called genes, so a read error is possible. This sequence joins TRBV30 and TRBJ1-1; tentatively, D is TRBD1 (5 bases). CDR3 size: 12 residues. Germline V gene data show CDR1 as GTSNPN and CDR2 as SVGIG (reference sequence). CDR3 region: CAGDRSNTDAFF. In nucleotides, the CDR3 is TGTGCCGGTGACAGATCAAACACTGATGCTTTCTTT.

V gene TRBV27 combines with J gene TRBJ2-3, with D unclear. Germline V gene lookup returns CDR1 MNHEY and CDR2 SMNVEV (reference sequence). Trimming took 5 bases from V and 4 from J, leaving 13 bases between them. This CDR3 spans 14 amino acids. DNA for the CDR3: TGTGCCAGCAGTCCCGTCTTATGGGCAGATACGCAGTATTTT. Protein product: CASSPVLWADTQYF.